The sequence of this TCR beta chain was determined in a study of siplizumab effects on memory and regulatory T cells. Whole-study findings and limits: There was no confirmation of the suppressive function of proliferating Tregs from siplizumab cultures. Roughly 80-96% of proliferating CD4+ or CD8+ clones lacked a naive or memory phenotype that could be assigned.

Sequencing was performed on unstimulated naive, memory, effector memory and TEMRA subsets derived from a few donor pairs. Repertoires were generated with immunoSEQ multiplex PCR, while TCRdb's copy carries only in-frame clones and drops some. The repertoire has roughly 62,000 clones, around 80% of them found once; the top ten carry 0.42%. Details on this clone: Its matching antigen is unknown.

Germline V gene data show CDR1 as KGHSH and CDR2 as LQKENI. Trimming left V 6 bases short and J 8 bases short, with 16 bases between. This CDR3 comprises 13 residues. Sequences were obtained from memory CD4+ T cells sorted from blood. The origin of this receptor is a human donor in good health. The V call is TRBV18, the J call TRBJ2-5, with D perhaps TRBD2 (6 bases). This CDR3 reads CASSRGAESTQYF. DNA of the CDR3: TGTGCCAGCTCGCGCGGGGCGGAGAGTACCCAGTACTTC.